Listed here are 10 T cell receptor beta chains from one sample, sequenced in a study of breast tumors, draining lymph nodes, adjacent tissues. TCRdb re-derived calls from the multiplex PCR reads in MiXCR, one entry per CDR3 protein. The sample has 130,000 or so distinct CDR3 sequences; approximately 22% are singletons. Axillary draining lymph nodes of breast cancer patients supplied the node samples. Sequencing input: axillary lymph node tissue. The receptor source for this set is a female donor with breast cancer. Some clones in this sample may be carry-over from other donors' samples.

As for this clonotype: This may arise from a read error, as a much more abundant clone is one base away. CDR3 sequence: CASRDPSGSAYGEPFF. The DNA of the CDR3 is TGTGCCAGCAGGGATCCTAGCGGGAGTGCCTACGGGGAGCCGTTTTTT. The chain carries TRBV12-3 or TRBV12-4 and TRBJ2-2; 10 nucleotides line up with TRBD2. The CDR3 is made up of 16 amino acids.

This clonotype has a count of ten or more. This chain links TRBV29-1 with TRBJ2-7, with 8 bases identical to TRBD2. Per the germline V gene, CDR1 is SQVTM and CDR2 is ANQGSEA. The V gene end was trimmed by 7 bases and the J gene end by 3 bases; junction bases not matched to a gene: 11. This CDR3 region has 14 residues. The chain's CDR3 is CSAISGMGLYEQYF. The CDR3 coding sequence is TGCAGCGCAATTAGCGGGATGGGCCTCTACGAGCAGTACTTC.

This clonotype occurred many times. The rearrangement joins TRBV27 to TRBJ2-1; D is unclear. The CDR3 has 11 amino acids. CDR1 is MNHEY and CDR2 is SMNVEV in the germline V gene (reference sequence). Deletions cut 1 base from V and 9 bases from J, with 4 bases between. The CDR3 here is CASSLFGEQFF. The CDR3 DNA reads as TGTGCCAGCAGTTTATTTGGTGAGCAGTTCTTC.

The table lists this clonotype with a few counts. This chain joins TRBV20-1 and TRBJ2-3; 16 bases are a match to TRBD2. CDR1 and CDR2 (germline): DFQATT, SNEGSKA (reference sequence). This CDR3 is 17 amino acids long. CDR3 nucleotide sequence: TGCAGGGGGACTAGCGGGAGGGCCGGAATAGTTACAGATACGCAGTATTTT. This codes for CRGTSGRAGIVTDTQYF.

The CDR3 DNA sequence: TGCGCCAGCACCATCGGACAGCCGAGCTCCTACAATGAGCAGTTCTTC. Translated: CASTIGQPSSYNEQFF. This chain links TRBV5-1 with TRBJ2-1; perhaps TRBD1 as D (6 bases). The ends were cut back, 6 bases at V and 0 bases at J, with 16 bases in the middle. The CDR3 runs 16 residues. The germline gives CDR1 SGHRS, CDR2 YFSETQ.

This clonotype was recorded at least ten times. The chain uses TRBV30 and TRBJ1-2; 9 bases line up with TRBD1. The CDR3 has 14 amino acids. Losses at the gene ends were 3 bases for V and 7 bases for J; bases not matched to a gene: 9. Germline CDR1 reads GTSNPN; CDR2 reads SVGIG (reference sequence). The CDR3 here is CAWRPRDRAGGYTF. Written as DNA, the CDR3 is TGTGCCTGGAGACCACGGGACAGGGCGGGTGGCTACACCTTC.

The chain joins TRBV5-1 to TRBJ1-1; D is possibly TRBD1 (6 bases). The CDR3 has 14 amino acids. From germline, CDR1 is SGHRS and CDR2 YFSETQ. V was clipped by 6 bases and J by 6 bases, with 18 bases between them. DNA of the CDR3: TGCGCCAGCACAGATACGTCCGGGGGCTCTGAAGCTTTCTTT. It yields the protein CASTDTSGGSEAFF.

The chain combines TRBV2 with TRBJ2-6; TRBD1 is a possible D gene (6 bases). The CDR3 spans 14 residues. The ends were cut back, 4 bases at V and 3 bases at J, with 7 bases in the middle. Germline assignment: CDR1 SNHLY and CDR2 FYNNEI. CDR3 coding DNA: TGTGCCAGCAGTGTACAGGGTGGGGCCAACGTCCTGACTTTC. Translated, it gives CASSVQGGANVLTF. Full variable domain (remainder filled in from reference TRBV2 and TRBJ2-6): EPEVTQTPSHQVTQMGQEVILRCVPISNHLYFYWYRQILGQKVEFLVSFYNNEISEKSEIFDDQFSVERPDGSNFTLKIRSTKLEDSAMYFCASSVQGGANVLTFGAGSRLTVL.

On this clonotype itself: It may be a read error: a sequence one base away is much more abundant. In nucleotides, the CDR3 is TGTGCCAGCAGCCTAATAGGGGGGACAGGGGCGAACTGCGAGCAGTACTTC. Protein sequence: CASSLIGGTGANCEQYF. The chain links TRBV28 to TRBJ2-7, with 10 nucleotides matching TRBD1. V dropped 6 bases and J dropped 6; count of bases not matched to a gene: 17. The CDR3 contains 17 residues. Germline values: CDR1 MDHEN, CDR2 SYDVKM.

This clonotype was recorded at least ten times. V gene TRBV11-1 combines with J gene TRBJ1-3, with D hard to call. Trimming removed 0 bases at V and 0 bases at J, with 9 bases between. The CDR3 runs 16 residues. Germline V gene sequence: CDR1 SGHAT, CDR2 FQDESV (reference sequence). This chain's CDR3 is CASSLAEQHSGNTIYF. For the CDR3, the DNA is TGTGCCAGCAGCTTAGCTGAACAGCACTCTGGAAACACCATATATTTT.